This T cell receptor (beta chain) was identified in a study of cytomegalovirus exposure and HLA in healthy donors. PCR primers comprised 60 Vbeta and 13 Jbeta primers. Assay: immunoSEQ multiplex PCR; the TCRdb copy retains only in-frame clones and omits some. Of around 120,000 clones listed, approximately 76% are singletons. Each of the donors was a healthy bone marrow donor. V dropped 1 base and J dropped 7; count of bases not matched to a gene: 5. CDR1 is WNHNN and CDR2 is SYGVQD in the germline V gene (reference sequence). The CDR3 is 15 residues long. This clonotype originated in a man aged 45-65 years in good health and CMV-seropositive. The sample was PBMCs. The chain links TRBV10-1 to TRBJ2-1; 9 positions match TRBD2. CDR3 protein: CASSEYASGTNEQFF. In DNA form, the CDR3 reads TGCGCCAGCAGTGAGTATGCTAGCGGGACGAATGAGCAGTTCTTC.